This T cell receptor beta chain was sequenced during a study of breast tumors, draining lymph nodes, adjacent tissues (dated by TCRdb to about 2016). Regarding the study in general: In breast cancer patients, the study compared the TCR beta repertoires of tumor, adjacent nontumor tissue and axillary lymph nodes. The study aimed to assess the relationships and possible T-cell exchange between tumor, surrounding tissue and draining lymph node repertoires in human breast cancer.

Of note for this clonotype: The antigen this receptor binds is unknown. No base quality values were provided; no much bigger clone lies one nucleotide off.

The sequencing machine was an Illumina HiSeq 2000. Multiplex PCR amplification was used to generate the TCR beta chain libraries. High-throughput sequencing was used to analyze the amplified TCR beta chain products. TCRdb ran its own pipeline on the public reads, namely fastp trimming at Q25 and MiXCR clone calling, and kept in-frame beta chains. Identical CDR3 proteins give one entry, which carries the most common genes and DNA. The sample table contains approximately 280,000 distinct CDR3 sequences; only one count was recorded for 30% of them. The ten largest account for 0.85% to 1.3% of the sample. The lymph node samples were taken from the axillary draining lymph nodes of breast cancer patients. V lost 0 bases and J lost 2 bases; the stretch between them is 19 bases long. Including the terminal cysteine and phenylalanine, the CDR3 comprises 18 residues. Left in the record is the CDR3 DNA by itself, 54 bases read in frame from the first base. Per the germline V gene (reference sequence), LGHDT is the CDR1 and YNNKEL is the CDR2.

Broader findings and caveats from the paper: Tumor T-cell repertoires showed less diversity than lymph node repertoires and more diversity than nontumor tissue repertoires, and tumor T-cell repertoires showed preferential V and J gene usage. In luminal-like breast cancer, tumor and nontumor tissue repertoires resembled each other significantly more than in basal-like breast cancer. The data were judged consistent with most tumor T cells deriving from the lymph node and then expanding within tumor tissue. Rather than being directly demonstrated, the conclusion that tumor T cells originate in lymph nodes was presented as consistent with a hypothesis.

Here the chain combines TRBV3-1 and TRBJ2-5; there is no confident call for the D gene. The TCR sequence derives from a female donor with breast cancer. Some clones in this sample may be carry-over from other donors' samples. Sequencing used axillary lymph node tissue. Here the CDR3 is given as CASSQDLVDSGLQETQYF. The nucleotide sequence is TGTGCCAGCAGCCAAGATCTTGTGGATTCTGGTTTACAAGAGACCCAGTACTTC.